The 8 T cell receptor beta chains given below trace back to one sample, sequenced in a study of cytomegalovirus exposure and HLA in healthy donors. The PCR made use of 60 Vbeta and 13 Jbeta primers. Profiled with immunoSEQ multiplex PCR; TCRdb holds only in-frame clones, not every one. The sample lists roughly 200,000 clones, around 80% occurring once. Sequencing was performed on PBMCs. The receptor source for this set is a middle-aged woman in good health and CMV-seronegative.

The chain is built from TRBV5-1 and TRBJ2-3; 8 positions agree with TRBD2. Germline V gene sequence: CDR1 SGHRS, CDR2 YFSETQ. The CDR3 loop spans 17 amino acids. Trimming at V came to 4 bases and at J to 5 bases, leaving 15 bases not matched to a gene. The CDR3 loop reads CASSPEVREARGDTQYF. The CDR3 nucleotides are TGCGCCAGCAGCCCCGAGGTGCGGGAGGCAAGGGGAGATACGCAGTATTTT.

This chain uses TRBV29-1 with TRBJ1-1; the D is unclear. Germline lookup yields CDR1 SQVTM and CDR2 ANQGSEA. Trimming pared 6 bases from V and 2 bases from J, leaving 10 bases between. The CDR3 totals 12 residues. The CDR3 protein is CSVEGVNTEAFF. CDR3 nucleotides: TGCAGCGTCGAGGGAGTTAACACTGAAGCTTTCTTT. Combining the CDR3 with reference TRBV29-1 and TRBJ1-1 gives the whole variable domain SAVISQKPSRDICQRGTSLTIQCQVDSQVTMMFWYRQQPGQSLTLIATANQGSEATYESGFVIDKFPISRPNLTFSTLTVSNMSPEDSSIYLCSVEGVNTEAFFGQGTRLTVV.

The chain joins TRBV6-4 to TRBJ2-3; D not resolved. This CDR3 is 15 amino acids long. V lost 3 bases and J lost 2, with 12 bases in between. Germline CDR1 and CDR2: MRHNA and SNTAGT. The CDR3: CASSETTVNTDTQYF. As DNA, the CDR3 is TGTGCCAGCAGTGAAACTACGGTGAACACAGATACGCAGTATTTT.

The chain recombines TRBV9 with TRBJ1-2, with 9 positions matching TRBD1. The CDR3 runs to 16 residues. CDR1 and CDR2 (germline): SGDLS, YYNGEE. V was pared by 3 bases and J by 8 bases, with 14 bases of the junction left unmatched. CDR3 sequence: CASSGRTGDTGEGYTF. For the CDR3, the DNA is TGTGCCAGCAGCGGCAGGACAGGGGACACAGGGGAGGGCTACACCTTC.

The chain recombines TRBV15 with TRBJ1-5, with TRBD1 identical over 9 bases. The junction had 5 bases not matched to a gene; V was cut back by 3 bases and J by 2 bases. There are 16 residues in the CDR3. The V gene's germline CDR1 is LNHNV and CDR2 YYDKDF (reference sequence). CDR3 protein: CATSSVQGARNQPQHF. The CDR3 bases are TGTGCCACCAGCAGCGTACAGGGGGCTCGCAATCAGCCCCAGCATTTT.

The chain links TRBV19 to TRBJ1-6; D unresolved. The V gene lost 5 bases and the J gene lost 12 bases, with 14 bases spanning the gap. Germline CDR1 and CDR2: LNHDA and SQIVND (reference sequence). The CDR3 is made up of 13 amino acids. CDR3: CASSLREGLPLHF. For the CDR3, the DNA is TGTGCCAGTAGTCTACGGGAGGGATTACCCCTCCACTTT.

The rearrangement joins TRBV6-6 to TRBJ1-3; TRBD1 aligns across 9 bases. Germline V CDR1 and CDR2: MNHNY, SVGAGI (reference sequence). This CDR3 contains 14 residues. Trimming removed 11 bases from V and 4 bases from J; junction bases left unmatched: 9. The CDR3 is CASEGTGRGNTIYF. DNA of the CDR3: TGTGCCTCAGAGGGGACAGGGAGAGGAAACACCATATATTTT.

V is TRBV14 and J is TRBJ2-1; D possibly corresponds to TRBD2 (6 bases). V was pared by 2 bases and J by 10 bases, with 12 bases between. This CDR3 contains 13 residues. Germline loops: CDR1 SGHDN, CDR2 FVKESK. This CDR3 is CASSQLAGGEQFF. Here the CDR3 DNA reads TGTGCCAGCAGCCAATTGGCTGGGGGGGAGCAGTTCTTC.